This entry concerns a single T cell receptor beta chain. Its target is unknown. The germline gives CDR1 SGHRS, CDR2 YFSETQ. Trimming stripped 0 bases from V and 7 bases from J, with 14 bases between. The CDR3 covers 15 residues. This sample is part of a study of T cell responses to AZD1222 COVID-19 vaccine. Only in-frame clones appear in the TCRdb table, and some are missing; sequencing was by immunoSEQ multiplex PCR. Of about 140,000 clones in the sample, about nine tenths were seen once. Study-level points and caveats: Two doses of AZD1222 preceded a rise in Spike-specific TCR breadth and depth. Samples come after the peak T cell response, not at day 14. Epitopes outside B.1.351 and B.1.1.7 mutated regions reportedly drew nearly half of spike TCRs. Donors, mostly white British, included more females; clonal diversity was possibly underestimated.

The sequence was obtained from an adult in good health. The gene calls are TRBV5-1 and TRBJ2-1, with D possibly being TRBD2 (5 bases). This specimen consisted of peripheral blood, obtained on day 0 of AZD1222 vaccination. CDR3 coding DNA: TGCGCCAGCAGCTTGGTCGGGGAAGCCTTAAATGAGCAGTTCTTC. This translates into CASSLVGEALNEQFF.